This TCR beta chain came from a study of cytomegalovirus exposure and HLA in healthy donors. Both 60 Vbeta primers and 13 Jbeta primers went into the PCR. Assay: immunoSEQ multiplex PCR; the TCRdb copy retains only in-frame clones and omits some. This table has roughly 120,000 clones, about 68% appearing once. The J segment lost 9 bases and the V segment lost 3 bases, leaving 4 bases of the junction unmatched. Germline-derived CDR1 and CDR2 are LGHNA and YSLEER. The CDR3 totals 14 residues. The gene calls are TRBV4-3 and TRBJ2-7; TRBD2 matches 14 bases. The source is a middle-aged woman in good health and CMV-seropositive. Sequences were obtained from PBMCs. CDR3 amino acids: CASSHGLAGGGQYF. The CDR3 DNA sequence: TGCGCCAGCAGCCATGGACTAGCGGGAGGAGGGCAGTACTTC.